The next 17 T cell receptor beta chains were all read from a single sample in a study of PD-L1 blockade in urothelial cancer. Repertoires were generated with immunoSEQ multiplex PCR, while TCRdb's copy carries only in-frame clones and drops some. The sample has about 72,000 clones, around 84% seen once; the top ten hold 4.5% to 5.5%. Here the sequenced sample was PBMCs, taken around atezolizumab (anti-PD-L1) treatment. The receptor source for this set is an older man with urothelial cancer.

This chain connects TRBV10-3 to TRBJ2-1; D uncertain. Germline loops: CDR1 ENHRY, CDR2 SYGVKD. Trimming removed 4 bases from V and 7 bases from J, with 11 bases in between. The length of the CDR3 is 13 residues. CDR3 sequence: CAISVLLENEQFF. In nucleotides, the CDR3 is TGTGCCATCAGTGTGCTTCTAGAAAATGAGCAGTTCTTC.

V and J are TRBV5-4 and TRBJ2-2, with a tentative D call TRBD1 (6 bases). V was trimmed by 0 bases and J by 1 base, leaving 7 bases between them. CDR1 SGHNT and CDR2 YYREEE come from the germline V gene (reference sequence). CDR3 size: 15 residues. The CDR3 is CASSLEQGNTGELFF. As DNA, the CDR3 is TGTGCCAGCAGCTTGGAACAGGGGAACACCGGGGAGCTGTTTTTT.

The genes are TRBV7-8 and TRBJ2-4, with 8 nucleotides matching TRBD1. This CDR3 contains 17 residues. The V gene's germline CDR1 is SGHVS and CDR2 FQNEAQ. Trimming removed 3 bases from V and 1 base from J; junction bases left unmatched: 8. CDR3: CASSFSSQGAAKNIQYF. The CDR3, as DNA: TGTGCCAGCAGCTTTTCCTCTCAGGGGGCTGCCAAAAACATTCAGTACTTC.

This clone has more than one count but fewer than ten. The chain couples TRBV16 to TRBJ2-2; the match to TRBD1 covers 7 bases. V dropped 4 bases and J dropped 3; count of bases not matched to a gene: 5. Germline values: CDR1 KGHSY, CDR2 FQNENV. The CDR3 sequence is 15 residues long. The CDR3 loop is CASSRDRDHTGELFF. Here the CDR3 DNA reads TGTGCCAGCAGCCGAGACAGGGACCACACCGGGGAGCTGTTTTTT.

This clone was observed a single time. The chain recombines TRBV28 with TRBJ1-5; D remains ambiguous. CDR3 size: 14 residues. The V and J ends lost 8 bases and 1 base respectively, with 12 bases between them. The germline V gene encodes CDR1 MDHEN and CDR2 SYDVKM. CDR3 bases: TGTGCCAGCGTTCGGGGTGGCAGCAATCAGCCCCAGCATTTT. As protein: CASVRGGSNQPQHF.

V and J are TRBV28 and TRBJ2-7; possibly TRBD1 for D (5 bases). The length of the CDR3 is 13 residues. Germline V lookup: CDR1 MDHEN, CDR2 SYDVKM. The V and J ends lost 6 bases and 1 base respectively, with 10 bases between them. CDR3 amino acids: CASRPGRSYEQYF. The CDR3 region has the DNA TGTGCCAGCAGGCCAGGGCGGTCCTACGAGCAGTACTTC.

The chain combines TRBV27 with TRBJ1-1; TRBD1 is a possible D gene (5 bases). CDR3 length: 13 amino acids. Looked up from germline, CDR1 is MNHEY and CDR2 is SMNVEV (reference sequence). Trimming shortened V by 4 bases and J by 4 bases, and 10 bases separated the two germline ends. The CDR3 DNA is TGTGCCAGCAGTTCAGGGAGGGGCACTGAAGCTTTCTTT. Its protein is CASSSGRGTEAFF.

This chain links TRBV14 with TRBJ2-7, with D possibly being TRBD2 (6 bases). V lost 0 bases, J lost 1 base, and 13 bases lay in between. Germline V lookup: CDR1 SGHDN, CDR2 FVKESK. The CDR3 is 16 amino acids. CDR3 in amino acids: CASSQEGGIASYEQYF. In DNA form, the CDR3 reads TGTGCCAGCAGCCAAGAGGGGGGAATCGCGTCCTACGAGCAGTACTTC. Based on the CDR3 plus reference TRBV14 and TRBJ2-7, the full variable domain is EAGVTQFPSHSVIEKGQTVTLRCDPISGHDNLYWYRRVMGKEIKFLLHFVKESKQDESGMPNNRFLAERTGGTYSTLKVQPAELEDSGVYFCASSQEGGIASYEQYFGPGTRLTVT.

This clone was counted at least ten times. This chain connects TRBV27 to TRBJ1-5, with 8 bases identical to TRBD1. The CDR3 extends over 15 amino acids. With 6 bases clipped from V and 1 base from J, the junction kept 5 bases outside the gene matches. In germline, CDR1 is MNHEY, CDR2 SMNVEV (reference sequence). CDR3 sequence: CASRPRGLSNQPQHF. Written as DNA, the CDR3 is TGTGCCAGCAGGCCCAGGGGGCTCAGCAATCAGCCCCAGCATTTT.

In DNA, the CDR3 is TGTGCCAGCAGCGTAACTGGGAGCGGAGAGCAGTTCTTC. Translated, it gives CASSVTGSGEQFF. The chain is built from TRBV9 and TRBJ2-1; maybe TRBD2 (5 bases). Deletions cut 1 base from V and 10 bases from J, with 12 bases between. The germline V gene has CDR1 SGDLS and CDR2 YYNGEE. The CDR3 is 13 amino acids.

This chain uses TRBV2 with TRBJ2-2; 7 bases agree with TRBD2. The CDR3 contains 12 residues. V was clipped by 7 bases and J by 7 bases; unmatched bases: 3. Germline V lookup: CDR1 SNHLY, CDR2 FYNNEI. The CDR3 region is CASMGGVGELFF. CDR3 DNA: TGTGCCAGCATGGGGGGGGTCGGGGAGCTGTTTTTT.

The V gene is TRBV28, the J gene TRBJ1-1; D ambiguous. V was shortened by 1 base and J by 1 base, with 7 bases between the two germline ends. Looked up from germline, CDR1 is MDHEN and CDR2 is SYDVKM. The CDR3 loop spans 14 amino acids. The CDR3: CASSLSPRNTEAFF. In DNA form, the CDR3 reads TGTGCCAGCAGTTTATCTCCCAGGAACACTGAAGCTTTCTTT.

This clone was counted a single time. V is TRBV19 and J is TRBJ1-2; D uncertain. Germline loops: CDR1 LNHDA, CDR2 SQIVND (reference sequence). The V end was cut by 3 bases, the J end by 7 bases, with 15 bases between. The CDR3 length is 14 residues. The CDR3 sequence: CASSIDTGYGGYTF. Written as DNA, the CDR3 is TGTGCCAGTAGTATCGATACGGGGTACGGTGGCTACACCTTC.

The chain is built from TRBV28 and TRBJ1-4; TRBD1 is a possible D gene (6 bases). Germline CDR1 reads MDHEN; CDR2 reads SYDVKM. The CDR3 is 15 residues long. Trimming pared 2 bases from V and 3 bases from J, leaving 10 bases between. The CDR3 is CASSLPTGSNEKLFF. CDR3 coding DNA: TGTGCCAGCAGTTTACCGACAGGCTCTAATGAAAAACTGTTTTTT.

This CDR3 reads CASNDFTDTQYF. CDR3 DNA sequence: TGTGCCAGCAACGACTTCACAGATACGCAGTATTTT. The chain combines TRBV2 with TRBJ2-3; D is undetermined. Germline V lookup: CDR1 SNHLY, CDR2 FYNNEI. The V and J ends lost 7 bases and 2 bases respectively, with 7 bases between them. The CDR3 has 12 amino acids.

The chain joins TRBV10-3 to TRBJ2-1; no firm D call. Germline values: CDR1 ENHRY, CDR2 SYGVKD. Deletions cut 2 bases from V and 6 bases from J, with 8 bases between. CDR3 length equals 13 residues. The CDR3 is CAISEAASNEQFF. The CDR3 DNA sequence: TGTGCCATCAGTGAGGCGGCTAGCAATGAGCAGTTCTTC.

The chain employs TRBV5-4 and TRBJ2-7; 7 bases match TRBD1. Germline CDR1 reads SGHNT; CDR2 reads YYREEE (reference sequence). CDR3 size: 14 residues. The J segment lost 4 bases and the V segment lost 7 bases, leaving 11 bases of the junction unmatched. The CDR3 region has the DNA TGTGCCAGCGGCCCGCGGCAGGGGGAGTACGAGCAGTACTTC. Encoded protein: CASGPRQGEYEQYF.